This is a list of T cell receptor beta chains from one sample in a study of blood T cell repertoires in COVID-19. Data came from immunoSEQ multiplex PCR; TCRdb stores just in-frame clones and leaves some out. Of approximately 90,000 clones listed, 80% were seen once; the top ten hold less than 20%. The sequenced sample consisted of peripheral blood. The receptors come from a woman older than 75 with acute or convalescent COVID-19. Both conserved end residues are part of each CDR3.

v_gene | CDR3aa
TRBV4-1 | CASSHNMEKLFF
TRBV11-2 | CASSLLVHGVGDTQYF
TRBV18 | CASSPVQGHYQPQHF
TRBV7-9 | CASSVQGDQPQHF
TRBV7-3 | CASSSLAGSTDTQYF
TRBV18 | CASSPQGRGSGNTIYF
TRBV6-5 | CASKAGFGDTQYF
TRBV12-5 | CASGPDRPYNEQFF
TRBV5-6 | CASSLGLAGLYEQYF
TRBV5-5 | CASSRTSGAVETQYF
TRBV5-6 | CASIRRGAPTDTQYF
TRBV7-2 | CASSPQRNYNEQFF
TRBV5-1 | CASSNARGLMTDTQYF
TRBV5-1 | CASSLGLDRGLELFF
TRBV6-5 | CASSLRPAGAFF
TRBV5-1 | CASSLAQVNYGYTF
TRBV6-5 | CASSSRDRAYGYTF
TRBV2 | CASSAQGGTDTQYF
TRBV5-4 | CASTLTGINTEAFF
TRBV7-9 | CASSLGLAGSSYEQYF
TRBV7-6 | CASSLATVNTEAFF
TRBV7-3 | CASSLLSSTDTQYF
TRBV18 | CASSTEVGTTDTQYF
TRBV10-2 | CASSGPGTGIPYEQYF
TRBV7-9 | CASSFPTPEQYF
TRBV24-1 | CATSDGGEGTNEKLFF
TRBV18 | CASSLGHLSSYEQYF
TRBV15 | CATSRSRDYGYTF
TRBV19 | CASSSDRVFSNQPQHF
TRBV19 | CASSIGSGQVTTGGGNEQFF
TRBV6-1 | CATVSGQGNYEQYF
TRBV5-1 | CASSLGSSSGTDTQYF
TRBV5-1 | CASSLGGNSYGYTF
TRBV18 | CASSPAGKNYGYTF
TRBV27 | CASSLSPRTGMNYGYTF
TRBV18 | CASSPIPRELFF
TRBV6-1 | CASSERGGPKNIQYF
TRBV30 | CAWSDGATGKGEAFF
TRBV5-1 | CASSPGTGSSYNSPLHF
TRBV5-6 | CASSLILRLVTDTQYF
TRBV14 | CASSPHLNTEAFF
TRBV29-1 | CSVRQGASEKLFF
TRBV4-1 | CASSHSPGTGELFF